This TCR beta chain was found in a study of T cells in women clearing cervical HPV infection. Study-wide context: Case blood was drawn when the lesion was first found; control blood after infection became undetectable. Case blood was drawn a median about 150 days after lesion detection. HLA type could not be excluded as a confounder. Findings and limits, study-wide: Controls had more TRBV6-7 (roughly 0.16%) than cases (approximately 0.11%).

Regarding this clone: Its antigen is unidentified. Coverage ceases 3 residues before the CDR3 finishes, and the germline J gene fills in the end.

Assay used: immunoSEQ multiplex PCR; TCRdb lists only in-frame clones, some missing. The sample has tens of thousands of clones. The CDR3 is 15 residues long. Germline CDR1 and CDR2: SGHTA and FQGNSA. This rearrangement joins TRBV7-2 to TRBJ2-3, with D unclear. The sequence came from a woman between 18 and 70 years old with a cervical HPV16 infection that either progressed to CIN3+ or cleared (not recorded which). Sequenced input: blood buffy coat. CDR3 bases read: TGTGCCAGCAGCACCTCCTACAGAGCCCCTCAGCCG. Protein sequence: CASSTSYRAPQP. The whole CDR3 region reads CASSTSYRAPQPQYF. Variable domain in full (rest from reference TRBV7-2 and TRBJ2-3): GAGVSQSPSNKVTEKGKDVELRCDPISGHTALYWYRQSLGQGLEFLIYFQGNSAPDKSGLPSDRFSAERTGGSVSTLTIQRTQQEDSAVYLCASSTSYRAPQPQYFGPGTRLTVL.